The 6 T cell receptor beta chains presented below share a single source sample, sequenced in a study of blood T cells in healthy people across ages. Through a sample-barcoded 5' primer and a J-beta primer mix, a second PCR was run for roughly 6 to 11 cycles. TCRdb re-analysed the 5' RACE reads in MiXCR, keeping a single row per CDR3 protein. The sample has around 400,000 distinct CDR3 sequences, approximately 52% seen once; the top ten hold 51%. Specimen: blood. These receptor sequences come from a man aged 55 to 69 in good health.

This clonotype was recorded a few times. V gene TRBV20-1 combines with J gene TRBJ2-1; 9 nucleotides agree with TRBD2. Germline values: CDR1 DFQATT, CDR2 SNEGSKA (reference sequence). The CDR3 extends over 12 amino acids. With V trimmed by 6 bases and J by 8 bases, 5 bases remained unmatched. The CDR3: CSAPGLADEQFF. The CDR3 DNA follows: TGCAGTGCGCCGGGACTAGCCGATGAGCAGTTCTTC.

The chain employs TRBV11-3 and TRBJ2-3; D not resolved. This CDR3 has 13 residues. The germline CDR1 and CDR2 sequences are SGHNT and YENEEA. Trimming took 8 bases from V and 2 from J, leaving 11 bases between them. CDR3 bases: TGTGCCAGCGGCCCCCCTAACACAGATACGCAGTATTTT. This codes for CASGPPNTDTQYF. Together with reference TRBV11-3 and TRBJ2-3, the CDR3 gives the full variable domain: EAGVVQSPRYKIIEKKQPVAFWCNPISGHNTLYWYLQNLGQGPELLIRYENEEAVDDSQLPKDRFSAERLKGVDSTLKIQPAELGDSAVYLCASGPPNTDTQYFGPGTRLTVL.

This clonotype was seen only a few times. This chain links TRBV18 with TRBJ2-7; possibly TRBD1 or TRBD2 for D (5 bases each). The germline V gene has CDR1 KGHSH and CDR2 LQKENI. Between the trimmed V and J ends, which lost 6 bases and 7 bases, there was a span of 22 bases. The CDR3 is 15 residues long. The CDR3 DNA sequence: TGTGCCAGCTCCCTCGATTTGGGGGTCGACAATGAGCAGTACTTC. It yields the protein CASSLDLGVDNEQYF.

CDR3 bases: TGCGCCAGCAGCCAAGTGGGAGGGGAGAACAATGAGCAGTTCTTC. It translates to CASSQVGGENNEQFF. This chain connects TRBV4-3 to TRBJ2-1; 7 bases align to TRBD2. The junction had 5 bases not matched to a gene; V was cut back by 1 base and J by 5 bases. Germline V gives CDR1 LGHNA, CDR2 YSLEER. The CDR3 loop spans 15 amino acids.

In this sample, this clonotype turned up many times. This chain links TRBV20-1 with TRBJ2-7; D ambiguous. The CDR3 sequence is 12 residues long. Trimming removed 6 bases from V and 1 base from J, with 10 bases in between. Germline V gene lookup returns CDR1 DFQATT and CDR2 SNEGSKA (reference sequence). In DNA, the CDR3 is TGCAGTGCGGACCGCTCATCCTACGAGCAGTACTTC. This codes for CSADRSSYEQYF.

The chain couples TRBV20-1 to TRBJ1-6; TRBD1 aligns across 7 bases. There are 15 residues in the CDR3. Germline V gives CDR1 DFQATT, CDR2 SNEGSKA (reference sequence). V lost 5 bases, J lost 0 bases, and 4 bases stayed unmatched. The CDR3 loop is CSAYRGSSYNSPLHF. CDR3 bases: TGCAGTGCTTACAGGGGAAGCTCCTATAATTCACCCCTCCACTTT.